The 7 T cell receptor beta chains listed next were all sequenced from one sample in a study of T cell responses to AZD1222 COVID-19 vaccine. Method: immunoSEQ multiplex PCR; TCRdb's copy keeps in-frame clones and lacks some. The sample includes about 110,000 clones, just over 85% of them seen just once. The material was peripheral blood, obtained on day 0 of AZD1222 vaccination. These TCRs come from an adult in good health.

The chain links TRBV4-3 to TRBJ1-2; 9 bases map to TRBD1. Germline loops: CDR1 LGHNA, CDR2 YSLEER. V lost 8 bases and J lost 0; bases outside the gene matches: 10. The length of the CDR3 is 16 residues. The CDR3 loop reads CASARDRVTANYGYTF. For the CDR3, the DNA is TGCGCCAGCGCCAGGGACAGGGTCACCGCTAACTATGGCTACACCTTC.

This CDR3 reads CASGGLPNTEAFF. CDR3 DNA: TGTGCCAGCGGGGGACTCCCGAACACTGAAGCTTTCTTT. V gene TRBV25-1 combines with J gene TRBJ1-1; D might be TRBD1 (5 bases). This CDR3 region has 13 residues. Trimming stripped 8 bases from V and 1 base from J, with 11 bases between. Looked up from germline, CDR1 is MGHDK and CDR2 is SYGVNS.

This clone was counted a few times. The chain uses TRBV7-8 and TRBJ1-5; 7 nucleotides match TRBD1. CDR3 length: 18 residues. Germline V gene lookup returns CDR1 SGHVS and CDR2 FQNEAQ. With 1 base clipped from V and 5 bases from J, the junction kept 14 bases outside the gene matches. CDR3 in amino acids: CASSLEDRRRGLYQPQHF. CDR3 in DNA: TGTGCCAGCAGCTTAGAGGACAGGCGAAGGGGATTATATCAGCCCCAGCATTTT.

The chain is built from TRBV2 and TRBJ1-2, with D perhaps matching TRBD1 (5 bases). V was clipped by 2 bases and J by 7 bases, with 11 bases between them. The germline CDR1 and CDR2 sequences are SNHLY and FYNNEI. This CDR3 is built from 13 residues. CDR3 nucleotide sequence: TGTGCCAGCAGTGAAATGGGACCCAGTGGCTACACCTTC. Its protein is CASSEMGPSGYTF. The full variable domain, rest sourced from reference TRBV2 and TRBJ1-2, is EPEVTQTPSHQVTQMGQEVILRCVPISNHLYFYWYRQILGQKVEFLVSFYNNEISEKSEIFDDQFSVERPDGSNFTLKIRSTKLEDSAMYFCASSEMGPSGYTFGSGTRLTVV.

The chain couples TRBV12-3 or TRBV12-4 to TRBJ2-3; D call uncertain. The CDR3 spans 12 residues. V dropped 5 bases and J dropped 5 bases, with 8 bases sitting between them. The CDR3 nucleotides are TGTGCCAGCAGTCTCGATCGAGATACGCAGTATTTT. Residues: CASSLDRDTQYF.

The CDR3 DNA reads as TGTGCCAGTAGTCGGGACAGGGATAGCAATCAGCCCCAGCATTTT. This encodes CASSRDRDSNQPQHF. The V call is TRBV19, the J call TRBJ1-5, with 9 bases aligning to TRBD1. This CDR3 has 15 amino acids. With V trimmed by 5 bases and J by 0 bases, 2 bases remained unmatched. The germline gives CDR1 LNHDA, CDR2 SQIVND (reference sequence).

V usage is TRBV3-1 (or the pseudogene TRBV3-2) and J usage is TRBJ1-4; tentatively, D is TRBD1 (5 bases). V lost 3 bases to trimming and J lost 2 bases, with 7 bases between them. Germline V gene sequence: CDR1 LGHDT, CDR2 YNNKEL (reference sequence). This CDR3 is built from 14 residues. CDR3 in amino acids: CASSHRDTNEKLFF. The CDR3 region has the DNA TGTGCCAGCAGCCATCGGGACACTAATGAAAAACTGTTTTTT.